This TCR beta chain originates from a study of T cell repertoires and HLA-DP antigens. The wider study: A couple of male donors and one female donor spanned ages 18-to-29 through 60-to-69. General study results and limits: Against both alloantigens, CD137+ clonality was similar, 0.35 to 0.45. Previously undetected clones averaged approximately 34% and 48% against the two alleles respectively.

Each pre-culture CD4+ sample aimed for hundreds of thousands of T cell genomes at deep resolution. Here immunoSEQ multiplex PCR was the method, and the copy in TCRdb shows in-frame clones only, minus some. The sample includes around 100,000 clones, 80% to 95% of them seen just once. Details on this clone: What it recognizes is unknown.

The CDR3 totals 13 residues. Germline V gene sequence: CDR1 SQVTM, CDR2 ANQGSEA. V lost 6 bases and J lost 0, with 12 bases in between. The chain combines TRBV29-1 with TRBJ2-7, with D maybe TRBD1 (5 bases). The sample taken for sequencing was CD4+ T cells from PBMCs. This sequence originates from a young woman in good health and CMV-seronegative. The CDR3 loop is CSVWGTNSYEQYV. The CDR3 DNA reads as TGCAGCGTATGGGGCACTAACTCCTACGAGCAGTACGTC.